The rows below give T cell receptor beta chains drawn from one sample of a study of post-analysis software for immune sequencing data. TCRdb recomputed calls from the PCR reads with MiXCR, one row per CDR3 protein. The sample records 450,000 or so distinct CDR3 sequences, roughly 45% being singletons. The specimen was blood. The receptor set was obtained from a girl aged 10 to 17 with multiple sclerosis. Both conserved end residues are part of each CDR3.

j_call,v_call,cdr3_aa
TRBJ1-4,TRBV12-3/TRBV12-4,CASSLQGSNEKLFF
NA,TRBV12-3/TRBV12-4,CASSFGTSLHYEQYF
TRBJ2-3,TRBV10-2,CASSDGDTQYF
TRBJ2-7,TRBV12-3/TRBV12-4,CASSPPLRQKYEQYF
TRBJ2-7,TRBV3-1,CASLGRQDYYEQYF
TRBJ2-7,TRBV30,CAWRAGISYEQYF
TRBJ2-7,TRBV12-3/TRBV12-4,CASSVTDNSYEQYF
TRBJ2-7,TRBV7-3,CASSLVSFSRPCYEQYF
TRBJ1-5,TRBV4-1,CASSQVPGVSNQPQHF
TRBJ2-5,TRBV7-2,CASSLVGTYQETQYF
TRBJ2-1,TRBV19,CASQTGGLEQFF
TRBJ2-4,TRBV3-1,CASSPPGGSGQYF
TRBJ2-6,TRBV6-2/TRBV6-3,CASRPGTDGANVLTF
TRBJ2-7,TRBV28,CASRKLNKQPEQYF
TRBJ1-2,TRBV29-1,CSVENPGTEPWNYGYTF
TRBJ1-2,TRBV6-6,CASSSRQAYPQGYTF
TRBJ1-2,TRBV29-1,CSVELGQGYGYTF
TRBJ2-1,TRBV10-1,CASSEWLASSSYNEQFF
TRBJ2-1,TRBV14,CASSLRGTNEQFF
TRBJ2-5,TRBV9,CASSVGTYQETQYF
TRBJ2-7,TRBV5-1,CASSLAAGVEQYF
TRBJ2-3,TRBV7-9,CASSPFPETSGRRGTQYF
TRBJ1-4,TRBV29-1,CSVGQQGEAEKLFF
TRBJ2-5,TRBV5-1,CASSLVVGQPQETQYF
TRBJ2-5,TRBV7-2,CASSFAGTSGQETQYF
TRBJ2-1,TRBV27,CASSSTDRAGNEQFF
TRBJ1-1,TRBV2,CASSVKGGTEAFF
NA,TRBV28,CASSPLRWSEKYEQYF
TRBJ1-2,TRBV10-3,CAINPGTGENYGYTF
TRBJ2-1,TRBV4-2,CASSQGSVNEQFF
TRBJ2-5,TRBV5-1,CASSLSAGHIEETQYF
TRBJ2-3,TRBV28,CASSFPSGELTDTQYF
TRBJ1-2,TRBV20-1,CRPTPARGVGYTF
TRBJ2-3,TRBV6-4,CATPGEITDTQYF